These 28 T cell receptor beta chains share one sample of origin, sequenced in a study of T cell repertoires and HLA-DP antigens. Measured with immunoSEQ multiplex PCR; TCRdb has only the in-frame clones, and not every one. Of some 110,000 clones in the sample, 80% to 95% were seen once. Which antigens these TCRs recognize remains unknown. Sample: CD4+ T cells from PBMCs. These receptors all come from a woman aged 18-30 years in good health and CMV-seronegative.

The genes are TRBV6-5 and TRBJ2-7; no definite D call. The CDR3 is 15 residues long. Germline lookup yields CDR1 MNHEY and CDR2 SVGAGI. V lost 1 base and J 2 bases, leaving 12 bases between the germline ends. CDR3 protein: CASSYWSGAAYEQYF. DNA for the CDR3: TGTGCCAGCAGTTACTGGTCAGGAGCCGCCTACGAGCAGTACTTC.

J is TRBJ1-6 and V is TRBV2; TRBD1 might be the D (5 bases). Germline CDR1 and CDR2: SNHLY and FYNNEI. This CDR3 comprises 15 residues. The V end was cut by 6 bases, the J end by 10 bases, with 19 bases between. The CDR3 region has the DNA TGTGCCAGCAGCCTTTGGGGGACTTACCAGTCACCCCTCCACTTT. It encodes CASSLWGTYQSPLHF.

The chain links TRBV2 to TRBJ2-7, with 10 bases aligning to TRBD2. The CDR3 is 14 residues long. The V and J ends lost 8 bases and 2 bases, in that order; junction bases with no gene match: 6. Germline loops: CDR1 SNHLY, CDR2 FYNNEI. The CDR3 DNA reads as TGTGCCAGCTCCTTACTAGCGGGAACCTACGAGCAGTACTTC. Translation: CASSLLAGTYEQYF. The full variable domain, completed using reference TRBV2 and TRBJ2-7, is EPEVTQTPSHQVTQMGQEVILRCVPISNHLYFYWYRQILGQKVEFLVSFYNNEISEKSEIFDDQFSVERPDGSNFTLKIRSTKLEDSAMYFCASSLLAGTYEQYFGPGTRLTVT.

The J gene is TRBJ2-3, the V gene TRBV5-1; 9 bases align to TRBD1. The germline V gene encodes CDR1 SGHRS and CDR2 YFSETQ. This CDR3 is built from 14 residues. V lost 6 bases and J lost 4; bases outside the gene matches: 6. Here the CDR3 reads CASKLGTGPDTQYF. The CDR3 DNA is TGCGCCAGCAAACTAGGGACAGGGCCAGATACGCAGTATTTT.

The CDR3 protein is CASSLSQGNIQYF. For the CDR3, the DNA is TGTGCCAGCAGTTTATCACAGGGAAACATTCAGTACTTC. This chain uses TRBV28 with TRBJ2-4, with a weak D call TRBD1 (6 bases). Per germline, CDR1 MDHEN and CDR2 SYDVKM. V dropped 1 base and J dropped 6 bases, with 7 bases sitting between them. There are 13 residues in the CDR3.

The J gene is TRBJ2-1, the V gene TRBV18, with TRBD1 matching over 7 bases. The CDR3 covers 17 residues. V shed 6 bases and J 0 bases; nucleotides not matched to a gene: 11. Germline V CDR1 and CDR2: KGHSH, LQKENI. CDR3 residues: CASSLRGGLSSYNEQFF. CDR3 sequence (DNA): TGTGCCAGCTCGCTGAGAGGGGGCCTCAGCTCCTACAATGAGCAGTTCTTC.

The V call is TRBV5-3, the J call TRBJ2-2; 7 bases align to TRBD2. TRBV5-3 is sorted into the ORF group, with uncertain function. The V gene end was trimmed by 3 bases and the J gene end by 1 base; junction bases not matched to a gene: 9. The CDR3 is 17 amino acids. The CDR3, as DNA: TGTGCCAGAAGCTATCCTGAGACTAGCTTGAACACCGGGGAGCTGTTTTTT. It codes for CARSYPETSLNTGELFF.

This clone was counted a single time. The chain employs TRBV9 and TRBJ1-4; 7 positions agree with TRBD1. The CDR3 covers 15 residues. Germline V gene lookup returns CDR1 SGDLS and CDR2 YYNGEE. V was pared by 4 bases and J by 7 bases, with 10 bases of the junction left unmatched. CDR3 loop: CASSPRQGGGEKLFF. Written as DNA, the CDR3 is TGTGCCAGCAGCCCCCGACAGGGTGGTGGTGAAAAACTGTTTTTT.

J is TRBJ1-3 and V is TRBV7-6; tentatively, D is TRBD1 (5 bases). There are 15 residues in the CDR3. Germline CDR1 SGHVS, CDR2 FNYEAQ. V was trimmed by 4 bases and J by 4 bases, leaving 14 bases between them. The CDR3 DNA follows: TGTGCCAGCAGCTCCCGAGGGGTTTTAGGAAACACCATATATTTT. Its translation is CASSSRGVLGNTIYF.

The chain carries TRBV10-3 and TRBJ1-2; 7 bases fit TRBD1. Unmatched junction bases numbered 6, after V lost 0 bases and J lost 2 bases. Per germline, CDR1 ENHRY and CDR2 SYGVKD. The CDR3 has 16 residues. This CDR3 is CAISESAWTGNYGYTF. The CDR3 nucleotides are TGTGCCATCAGTGAGTCCGCTTGGACAGGCAACTATGGCTACACCTTC.

The chain uses TRBV7-3 and TRBJ2-2; D is tentatively TRBD1 or TRBD2 (6 bases each). The CDR3 totals 17 residues. V lost 1 base to trimming and J lost 4 bases, with 16 bases between them. Germline CDR1 reads SGHTA; CDR2 reads FQGTGA. This CDR3 reads CASSLKSGGLSTGELFF. CDR3 in DNA: TGTGCCAGCAGCTTAAAATCTGGGGGGCTTAGCACCGGGGAGCTGTTTTTT.

As DNA, the CDR3 is TGCGCCAGCAGCTTGGACACAGGGAGAGTTGAAGCTTTCTTT. It yields the protein CASSLDTGRVEAFF. The genes are TRBV5-1 and TRBJ1-1; tentative D call: TRBD1 (6 bases). Germline lookup yields CDR1 SGHRS and CDR2 YFSETQ. Between the trimmed V and J ends, which lost 0 bases and 7 bases, there was a span of 13 bases. This CDR3 is 14 amino acids long.

This clone was picked up one time. This rearrangement joins TRBV11-2 to TRBJ2-3, with D possibly being TRBD2 (6 bases). Germline V lookup: CDR1 SGHAT, CDR2 FQNNGV. Trimming removed 0 bases from V and 4 bases from J, with 17 bases in between. This CDR3 spans 17 amino acids. The CDR3: CASSLDHPGSFSDTQYF. The CDR3 DNA reads as TGTGCCAGCAGCTTAGATCATCCCGGGAGTTTCTCAGATACGCAGTATTTT.

The chain links TRBV7-8 to TRBJ1-1, with 8 bases that match TRBD1. Unmatched junction bases numbered 11, after V lost 3 bases and J lost 8 bases. Germline CDR1 SGHVS, CDR2 FQNEAQ. There are 15 residues in the CDR3. The CDR3 loop is CASSLWTGLTPEAFF. In DNA form, the CDR3 reads TGTGCCAGCAGCTTGTGGACAGGGCTGACACCCGAAGCTTTCTTT.

The rearrangement joins TRBV5-5 to TRBJ2-5, with 10 bases identical to TRBD1. Germline trimming cut 2 bases from V and 7 bases from J; bases unmatched to any gene: 14. This CDR3 has 17 residues. Per the germline V gene, CDR1 is SGHKS and CDR2 is YYEKEE (reference sequence). As DNA, the CDR3 is TGTGCCAGCAGCTTAATTTCGGCGACAGGGGGCGTGGGGACCCAGTACTTC. Its translation: CASSLISATGGVGTQYF.

The chain recombines TRBV6-1 with TRBJ2-7; possibly TRBD2 for D (6 bases). V lost 10 bases and J 2 bases, leaving 21 bases between the germline ends. From germline, CDR1 is MNHNS and CDR2 SASEGT. The CDR3 length is 15 residues. In nucleotides, the CDR3 is TGTGCCACCCGAGAAGGCTCCGGAGGGGCCTACGAGCAGTACTTC. It is translated as CATREGSGGAYEQYF.

The rearrangement uses TRBV11-2 and TRBJ2-1; the match to TRBD2 covers 12 bases. V was clipped by 0 bases and J by 7 bases; unmatched bases: 1. This CDR3 is 15 amino acids long. The germline gives CDR1 SGHAT, CDR2 FQNNGV. This chain's CDR3 is CASSLDGLAGNEQFF. The CDR3 DNA follows: TGTGCCAGCAGCTTAGATGGACTAGCGGGAAATGAGCAGTTCTTC.

The genes are TRBV4-1 and TRBJ2-7; 12 bases fit TRBD2. J lost 6 bases, V lost 7 bases, and 13 bases had no gene match. Germline values: CDR1 MGHRA, CDR2 YSYEKL. The CDR3 runs to 16 residues. The CDR3, as DNA: TGCGCCAGCACTTGGAGGACTAGCGGGGTATGGGGCGAGCAGTACGTC. Protein product: CASTWRTSGVWGEQYV.

J is TRBJ2-2 and V is TRBV6-5; D remains ambiguous. The CDR3 covers 13 residues. Trimming took off 3 bases at V and 5 bases at J, with 7 bases between the two ends. Germline lookup yields CDR1 MNHEY and CDR2 SVGAGI. CDR3 sequence reads: CASSYVDTGELFF. The DNA for the CDR3 is TGTGCCAGCAGTTATGTAGATACCGGGGAGCTGTTTTTT.

The J gene is TRBJ1-2, the V gene TRBV30; 7 positions agree with TRBD1. This CDR3 is built from 13 residues. Trimming took 4 bases from V and 5 from J; bases not matched to a gene: 7. CDR1 GTSNPN and CDR2 SVGIG come from the germline V gene (reference sequence). The CDR3 region is CAWKGQGEYGYTF. In DNA, the CDR3 is TGTGCCTGGAAGGGGCAGGGGGAATATGGCTACACCTTC.

The chain recombines TRBV6-1 with TRBJ2-7; 9 bases line up with TRBD1. Germline V gene sequence: CDR1 MNHNS, CDR2 SASEGT. V trimming: 3 bases; J trimming: 1 base; junction bases outside the gene matches: 10. This CDR3 has 17 residues. In DNA form, the CDR3 reads TGTGCCAGCAGTGACGGGACAGGGCGTGCCCGTTCCTACGAGCAGTACTTC. Translating gives CASSDGTGRARSYEQYF.

The chain joins TRBV18 to TRBJ1-2; a possible D gene is TRBD1 (6 bases). Trimming shortened V by 1 base and J by 3 bases, and 24 bases separated the two germline ends. CDR1 and CDR2 (germline): KGHSH, LQKENI. This CDR3 has 19 residues. CDR3 residues: CASSPLYTDDGGQDYGYTF. The CDR3 DNA sequence: TGTGCCAGCTCACCACTATATACGGATGACGGGGGCCAGGACTATGGCTACACCTTC.

The rearrangement joins TRBV18 to TRBJ1-2, with 8 positions matching TRBD1. With 5 bases clipped from V and 8 bases from J, the junction kept 10 bases outside the gene matches. This CDR3 is 14 amino acids long. Germline CDR1 KGHSH, CDR2 LQKENI. The CDR3 spells CASSGGQGGEGYTF. The CDR3 DNA reads as TGTGCCAGCTCAGGAGGACAGGGCGGAGAGGGCTACACCTTC.

This rearrangement joins TRBV19 to TRBJ1-4, with D possibly being TRBD1 (6 bases). The germline V and J ends were trimmed by 5 bases and 5 bases, with 15 bases remaining between them. Germline assignment: CDR1 LNHDA and CDR2 SQIVND (reference sequence). The CDR3 covers 15 residues. CDR3 residues: CASSRPRDTNEKLFF. The CDR3 region has the DNA TGTGCCAGTAGTCGACCCCGGGACACAAATGAAAAACTGTTTTTT. Variable domain in full (rest from reference TRBV19 and TRBJ1-4): DGGITQSPKYLFRKEGQNVTLSCEQNLNHDAMYWYRQDPGQGLRLIYYSQIVNDFQKGDIAEGYSVSREKKESFPLTVTSAQKNPTAFYLCASSRPRDTNEKLFFGSGTQLSVL.

The chain carries TRBV29-1 and TRBJ1-4; D gene uncertain. The V end was cut by 5 bases, the J end by 8 bases, with 15 bases between. Per the germline V gene, CDR1 is SQVTM and CDR2 is ANQGSEA. The CDR3 length is 13 residues. The CDR3 DNA reads TGCAGCGTTTACGGCCTGGGTGACGAAAAACTGTTTTTT. Protein: CSVYGLGDEKLFF.

This clone was found once. The chain carries TRBV6-1 and TRBJ1-2, with TRBD1 matching 7 bases. The germline V gene encodes CDR1 MNHNS and CDR2 SASEGT. Germline trimming cut 8 bases from V and 4 bases from J; bases unmatched to any gene: 7. This CDR3 contains 13 residues. CDR3 nucleotide sequence: TGTGCCAGCCGGACAGGAGATGCCTATGGCTACACCTTC. As protein: CASRTGDAYGYTF.

The rearrangement uses TRBV11-2 and TRBJ1-5; tentatively, D is TRBD1 (5 bases). Trimming took 2 bases from V and 0 from J, leaving 8 bases between them. CDR1 and CDR2 from the germline V gene are SGHAT and FQNNGV. CDR3 length equals 15 residues. CDR3 sequence: CASSLRGDSNQPQHF. CDR3 DNA sequence: TGTGCCAGCAGCTTACGAGGGGATAGCAATCAGCCCCAGCATTTT.

This sequence joins TRBV30 and TRBJ1-2; 7 bases are a match to TRBD1. Losses at the gene ends were 5 bases for V and 4 bases for J; bases not matched to a gene: 10. The germline gives CDR1 GTSNPN, CDR2 SVGIG (reference sequence). This CDR3 contains 14 residues. The CDR3 nucleotides are TGTGCCTGGGCCGGGACAGTACATTTCTATGGCTACACCTTC. Protein sequence: CAWAGTVHFYGYTF. The variable domain in full, with the rest retrieved from reference TRBV30 and TRBJ1-2, is SQTIHQWPATLVQPVGSPLSLECTVEGTSNPNLYWYRQAAGRGLQLLFYSVGIGQISSEVPQNLSASRPQDRQFILSSKKLLLSDSGFYLCAWAGTVHFYGYTFGSGTRLTVV.